One sample yielded the 10 T cell receptor beta chains listed below, sequenced in a study of T-cell reconstitution after alpha-beta-depleted transplantation in children. TCRbeta library preparation incorporated unique molecular identifiers. Using its own MiXCR run on the PCR reads, TCRdb lists one record per CDR3 protein. This table has just under 250,000 distinct CDR3 sequences, about 25% appearing once. The sample consisted of PBMCs, taken before TCRalphabeta/CD19-depleted stem cell transplant. The receptors here all came from a girl aged 2-9 years with Fanconi anemia, due to receive a stem cell transplant.

This clonotype was recorded many times. The chain employs TRBV29-1 and TRBJ1-4; 9 nucleotides match TRBD1. This CDR3 contains 14 residues. Germline CDR1 SQVTM, CDR2 ANQGSEA. Trimming at V came to 3 bases and at J to 8 bases, leaving 7 bases not matched to a gene. The CDR3 loop is CSVDLGQGPEKLFF. As DNA, the CDR3 is TGCAGCGTTGATTTGGGACAGGGTCCCGAAAAACTGTTTTTT.

This clonotype was observed a single time. The rearrangement joins TRBV12-3 or TRBV12-4 to TRBJ2-5; possible D gene TRBD1, 6 bases. V was trimmed by 5 bases and J by 4 bases, leaving 11 bases between them. CDR3 length equals 13 residues. The CDR3 here is CASSRAGVETQYF. CDR3 nucleotide sequence: TGTGCCAGCAGTCGGGCAGGGGTAGAGACCCAGTACTTC.

This clonotype was seen at least ten times. V usage is TRBV14 and J usage is TRBJ2-1, with D hard to call. The CDR3 is made up of 15 amino acids. Looked up from germline, CDR1 is SGHDN and CDR2 is FVKESK. Trimming pared 0 bases from V and 2 bases from J, leaving 8 bases between. CDR3 bases: TGTGCCAGCAGCCAAGATAACGGGCCCTACAATGAGCAGTTCTTC. Residues: CASSQDNGPYNEQFF. The full variable domain, completed using reference TRBV14 and TRBJ2-1, is EAGVTQFPSHSVIEKGQTVTLRCDPISGHDNLYWYRRVMGKEIKFLLHFVKESKQDESGMPNNRFLAERTGGTYSTLKVQPAELEDSGVYFCASSQDNGPYNEQFFGPGTRLTVL.

Ten or more counts support this clonotype. V is TRBV7-2 and J is TRBJ2-7, with D uncertain. Trimming stripped 1 base from V and 0 bases from J, with 10 bases between. Germline CDR1 SGHTA, CDR2 FQGNSA. The CDR3 loop spans 15 amino acids. CDR3: CASSLGILLSYEQYF. In DNA form, the CDR3 reads TGTGCCAGCAGCTTAGGTATCCTCCTCTCCTACGAGCAGTACTTC.

There are a few counts of this clonotype. The CDR3 loop reads CASSPIPGTGTVYEQYF. CDR3 sequence (DNA): TGCGCCAGCAGCCCCATTCCTGGGACAGGGACTGTTTACGAGCAGTACTTC. The V and J genes are TRBV5-1 and TRBJ2-7, with 9 bases lining up with TRBD1. Germline V gene data show CDR1 as SGHRS and CDR2 as YFSETQ. Germline trimming cut 4 bases from V and 4 bases from J; bases unmatched to any gene: 15. The length of the CDR3 is 17 residues.

This clonotype was observed many times. The V gene is TRBV5-1, the J gene TRBJ2-7; TRBD1 matches at 7 bases. With 7 bases clipped from V and 6 bases from J, the junction kept 13 bases outside the gene matches. Germline V lookup: CDR1 SGHRS, CDR2 YFSETQ. This CDR3 is built from 14 residues. The DNA of the CDR3 is TGCGCCAGCGCTCCGGCAACAGGGGCTGTCGAGCAGTACTTC. It yields the protein CASAPATGAVEQYF.

In its sample, this clonotype was seen a few times. CDR3 sequence (DNA): TGCAGTGCTAGGTCTGAAGCGGGAGTTGGTGAGACCCAGTACTTC. This gives the protein CSARSEAGVGETQYF. The chain carries TRBV20-1 and TRBJ2-5; 8 bases map to TRBD2. The ends lost 3 bases at V and 5 bases at J; junction bases unmatched: 11. Per germline, CDR1 DFQATT and CDR2 SNEGSKA (reference sequence). This CDR3 comprises 15 residues.

This clonotype was observed a few times. V is TRBV29-1 and J is TRBJ1-5; D is undetermined. The CDR3 spans 12 residues. The V end lost 8 bases, the J end lost 5 bases, and 13 bases lay between the germline ends. Looked up from germline, CDR1 is SQVTM and CDR2 is ANQGSEA. The CDR3 DNA sequence: TGCAGCTTCCAGGACCGAGATCAGCCCCAGCATTTT. It is translated as CSFQDRDQPQHF.

At least ten counts were recorded for this clonotype. The chain combines TRBV20-1 with TRBJ2-7, with D perhaps TRBD1 (6 bases). The germline V gene encodes CDR1 DFQATT and CDR2 SNEGSKA (reference sequence). The CDR3 is 16 amino acids. Trimming took 0 bases from V and 5 from J, leaving 20 bases between them. The DNA for the CDR3 is TGCAGTGCTAGAGATCTCGCAGGGCCGCGACAGGACGAGCAGTACTTC. Protein: CSARDLAGPRQDEQYF.

This clonotype was recorded a few times. This chain connects TRBV29-1 to TRBJ2-3; D is uncertain. Germline V gene sequence: CDR1 SQVTM, CDR2 ANQGSEA. The CDR3 spans 12 residues. V lost 6 bases to trimming and J lost 4 bases, with 11 bases between them. The CDR3 DNA reads as TGCAGCGTAGGTGGCGTGGCAGATACGCAGTATTTT. Amino acids: CSVGGVADTQYF.